Listed here are 5 T cell receptor beta chains from one sample, sequenced in a study of response to subunit inactivated influenza vaccine. Each CDR3 protein is one row after TCRdb ran MiXCR on the RT-PCR reads. The table has approximately 250,000 distinct CDR3 sequences, 10% to 15% seen once. The sequenced sample was non-naive T cells sorted from PBMCs, obtained roughly 15 days before vaccination. All receptors come from a man between 45 and 60 years old who received an inactivated influenza vaccine.

J is TRBJ1-2 and V is TRBV28; 9 nucleotides match TRBD1. The CDR3 is made up of 15 amino acids. Germline CDR1 and CDR2: MDHEN and SYDVKM. With 6 bases clipped from V and 4 bases from J, the junction kept 9 bases outside the gene matches. The CDR3 coding sequence is TGTGCCAGCAGGGTACAGGGGGCGCAATTCTATGGCTACACCTTC. It is translated as CASRVQGAQFYGYTF.

This clonotype was counted a few times. This sequence joins TRBV15 and TRBJ2-7, with D possibly TRBD2 on 5 matching bases. The CDR3 covers 15 residues. V was pared by 0 bases and J by 0 bases, with 9 bases between. Germline loops: CDR1 LNHNV, CDR2 YYDKDF (reference sequence). Here the CDR3 DNA reads TGTGCCACCAGCAGAGAAGGACTCGACTCCTACGAGCAGTACTTC. Protein product: CATSREGLDSYEQYF.

This clonotype came up many times. The chain combines TRBV7-9 with TRBJ2-3, with D maybe TRBD2 (5 bases). Trimming cost V 6 bases and J 6 bases, with 10 bases left between them. Germline values: CDR1 SEHNR, CDR2 FQNEAQ (reference sequence). The CDR3 has 12 residues. CDR3 in amino acids: CASRSSGDTQYF. The CDR3, as DNA: TGTGCCAGCAGATCCTCGGGGGATACGCAGTATTTT.

The chain has TRBV19 and TRBJ1-5; tentative D call: TRBD1 (6 bases). Germline V gene lookup returns CDR1 LNHDA and CDR2 SQIVND (reference sequence). This CDR3 has 16 residues. V was trimmed by 5 bases and J by 2 bases, leaving 16 bases between them. CDR3 sequence (DNA): TGTGCCAGTAGTGTGACGGGGGGCGTGGGCAATCAGCCCCAGCATTTT. This gives the protein CASSVTGGVGNQPQHF.

This clonotype has a handful of counts. V gene TRBV12-3 or TRBV12-4 combines with J gene TRBJ2-2, with TRBD2 identical over 10 bases. The CDR3 length is 17 residues. J was trimmed by 5 bases and V by 5 bases; bases with no gene match: 11. The CDR3 spells CASSPPQAGGRTGELFF. The CDR3, as DNA: TGTGCCAGCAGTCCGCCTCAAGCGGGGGGGAGAACCGGGGAGCTGTTTTTT.